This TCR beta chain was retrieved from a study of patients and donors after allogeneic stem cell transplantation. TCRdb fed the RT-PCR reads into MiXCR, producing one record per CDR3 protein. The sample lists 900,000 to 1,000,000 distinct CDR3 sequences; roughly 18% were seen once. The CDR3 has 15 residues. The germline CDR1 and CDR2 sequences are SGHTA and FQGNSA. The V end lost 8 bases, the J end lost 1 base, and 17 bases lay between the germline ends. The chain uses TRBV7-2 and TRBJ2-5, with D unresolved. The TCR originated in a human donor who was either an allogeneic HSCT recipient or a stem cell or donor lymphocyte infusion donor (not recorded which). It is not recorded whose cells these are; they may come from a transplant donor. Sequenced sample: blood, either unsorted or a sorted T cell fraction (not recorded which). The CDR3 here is CASGTRLAVQETQYF. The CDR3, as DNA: TGTGCCAGCGGAACGCGACTCGCCGTCCAAGAGACCCAGTACTTC.